The 28 T cell receptor beta chains presented below share a single source sample, sequenced in a study of post-analysis software for immune sequencing data. General study findings and limits: Included in a set of five TRBV segments more frequent in patients than controls were TRBV5-6, TRBV5-1 and TRBV20-1.

Antigens of these TCRs are unknown. The TCR beta cDNA libraries carried unique molecular identifiers. TCRdb fed the PCR reads into MiXCR, producing one record per CDR3 protein. The sample yields 450,000 to 650,000 distinct CDR3 sequences, about 40% seen once. Sample: blood. The source of these receptors is a girl under 18 with multiple sclerosis.

The V gene is TRBV4-2, the J gene TRBJ1-2, with unresolved D. Germline CDR1 LGHNA, CDR2 YNFKEQ. The V and J ends lost 3 bases and 8 bases respectively, with 25 bases between them. This CDR3 is 17 amino acids long. The CDR3 sequence is CASSHEKPGPPTEGYTF. The CDR3 DNA reads TGTGCCAGCAGCCACGAAAAACCGGGCCCACCGACGGAGGGCTACACCTTC.

This clonotype showed up just a few times. The chain has TRBV29-1 and TRBJ2-3, with 9 bases aligning to TRBD1. Germline lookup yields CDR1 SQVTM and CDR2 ANQGSEA. The CDR3 covers 13 residues. V was clipped by 5 bases and J by 3 bases; unmatched bases: 3. In nucleotides, the CDR3 is TGCAGCGTTAAGGGACAGGGAACAGATACGCAGTATTTT. It encodes CSVKGQGTDTQYF.

The chain uses TRBV20-1 and TRBJ2-5; 10 bases fit TRBD2. CDR3 size: 15 residues. The germline CDR1 and CDR2 sequences are DFQATT and SNEGSKA (reference sequence). The V segment lost 5 bases and the J segment 11 bases; nucleotides outside the gene matches: 17. CDR3 amino acids: CSADPTSGDHNEQYF. The CDR3 DNA reads as TGCAGTGCTGACCCCACTAGCGGGGATCACAATGAGCAGTACTTC.

The chain recombines TRBV20-1 with TRBJ2-3; 11 nucleotides line up with TRBD2. V shed 5 bases, J shed 2 bases, and the junction held 6 bases outside the gene matches. The CDR3 length is 15 residues. Germline values: CDR1 DFQATT, CDR2 SNEGSKA (reference sequence). The CDR3 coding sequence is TGCAGTGCTGGAGGGACTAGCGGCACCACAGATACGCAGTATTTT. As protein: CSAGGTSGTTDTQYF.

The V and J genes are TRBV5-1 and TRBJ1-1; TRBD1 is a possible D gene (6 bases). The V gene's germline CDR1 is SGHRS and CDR2 YFSETQ. The CDR3 contains 14 residues. The V and J ends lost 3 bases and 3 bases respectively, with 12 bases between them. The DNA for the CDR3 is TGCGCCAGCAGCTGGAGGACAGAGGACACTGAAGCTTTCTTT. This sequence encodes CASSWRTEDTEAFF.

This clonotype was detected only a few times. The chain couples TRBV12-3 or TRBV12-4 to TRBJ1-2; perhaps TRBD1 as D (5 bases). The CDR3 runs to 15 residues. The V gene lost 6 bases and the J gene lost 7 bases, with 21 bases spanning the gap. This CDR3 reads CASSRGVEWGRGYTF. Written as DNA, the CDR3 is TGTGCCAGCAGCCGCGGGGTCGAATGGGGACGTGGCTACACCTTC.

This chain links TRBV20-1 with TRBJ2-1, with 11 bases matching TRBD1. The CDR3 has 15 amino acids. Germline values: CDR1 DFQATT, CDR2 SNEGSKA (reference sequence). The junction had 11 bases not matched to a gene; V was cut back by 7 bases and J by 6 bases. The CDR3 here is CSGGSYGTGGNEQFF. CDR3 coding DNA: TGCAGTGGGGGATCTTACGGGACAGGGGGCAATGAGCAGTTCTTC.

This clonotype has a handful of counts. This sequence joins TRBV27 and TRBJ2-7; a weak D match, TRBD2 (6 bases). The CDR3 length is 14 residues. The ends were cut back, 3 bases at V and 4 bases at J, with 13 bases in the middle. The V gene's germline CDR1 is MNHEY and CDR2 SMNVEV (reference sequence). The chain's CDR3 is CASSLGGESYEQYF. In nucleotides, the CDR3 is TGTGCCAGCAGTTTGGGCGGGGAGAGTTACGAGCAGTACTTC.

V and J are TRBV2 and TRBJ2-4; 9 bases match TRBD1. Near its end, the DNA agrees better with TRBJ2-7, so the J call may be wrong. The CDR3 is 13 amino acids. Looked up from germline, CDR1 is SNHLY and CDR2 is FYNNEI. CDR3 amino acids: CASRRDRDYEQYF. Here the CDR3 DNA reads TGTGCCAGCAGGAGGGACAGGGACTACGAGCAGTACTTC.

The chain couples TRBV2 to TRBJ1-2; unclear D gene. V was cut by 5 bases and J by 3 bases, with 13 bases left in between. CDR3 length equals 14 residues. CDR1 and CDR2 (germline): SNHLY, FYNNEI. CDR3 DNA sequence: TGTGCCAGCAGTTTGGGCCGAGCCCACTATGGCTACACCTTC. The encoded protein is CASSLGRAHYGYTF.

This clonotype was observed a single time. This chain connects TRBV6-4 to TRBJ2-6, with D unresolved. CDR1 and CDR2 from the germline V gene are MRHNA and SNTAGT. The CDR3 sequence is 16 residues long. The V gene lost 5 bases and the J gene lost 2 bases, with 13 bases spanning the gap. CDR3 in DNA: TGTGCCAGCAGTCGAGATGTGGGTGCTGGGGCCAACGTCCTGACTTTC. Protein product: CASSRDVGAGANVLTF.

The chain links TRBV4-2 to TRBJ2-5; 16 nucleotides agree with TRBD2. The CDR3 has 18 residues. CDR1 is LGHNA and CDR2 is YNFKEQ in the germline V gene. With 3 bases clipped from V and 2 bases from J, the junction kept 6 bases outside the gene matches. CDR3 region: CASSHSTGLAGGQETQYF. CDR3 nucleotides: TGTGCCAGCAGCCACTCCACGGGACTAGCGGGGGGGCAAGAGACCCAGTACTTC.

This clonotype was seen a handful of times. The chain carries TRBV5-1 and TRBJ2-7, with TRBD1 matching 7 bases. Germline CDR1 reads SGHRS; CDR2 reads YFSETQ. The V segment lost 4 bases and the J segment 5 bases; nucleotides outside the gene matches: 9. This CDR3 is 14 amino acids long. CDR3 protein: CASSPTGQTDEQYF. CDR3 nucleotide sequence: TGCGCCAGCAGCCCTACGGGACAGACGGACGAGCAGTACTTC. The variable domain in full, completed from reference TRBV5-1 and TRBJ2-7, reads KAGVTQTPRYLIKTRGQQVTLSCSPISGHRSVSWYQQTPGQGLQFLFEYFSETQRNKGNFPGRFSGRQFSNSRSEMNVSTLELGDSALYLCASSPTGQTDEQYFGPGTRLTVT.

CDR3 sequence (DNA): TGCGCCAGCTGCCAAGGGGGGGATTCACCCCTCCACTTT. Translation gives CASCQGGDSPLHF. J is TRBJ1-6 and V is TRBV5-1, with D maybe TRBD1 (6 bases). The ends were cut back, 7 bases at V and 8 bases at J, with 13 bases in the middle. The CDR3 is 13 residues long. The germline gives CDR1 SGHRS, CDR2 YFSETQ.

The chain employs TRBV7-2 and TRBJ2-5; 8 positions match TRBD2. Trimming cost V 3 bases and J 11 bases; bases outside gene matches: 5. Germline CDR1 SGHTA, CDR2 FQGNSA. The CDR3 spans 12 residues. Here the CDR3 DNA reads TGTGCCAGCAGCTTTTACGGGGGGGAGCAGTACTTC. As protein: CASSFYGGEQYF.

This rearrangement joins TRBV29-1 to TRBJ2-7; D gene uncertain. The CDR3 has 11 amino acids. V lost 3 bases and J lost 10, with 13 bases in between. CDR1 and CDR2 (germline): SQVTM, ANQGSEA. Here the CDR3 reads CSVDGLSQQYF. As DNA, the CDR3 is TGCAGCGTTGATGGCTTGTCCCAACAGTACTTC.

This clonotype was counted between two and nine times. The gene calls are TRBV25-1 and TRBJ1-2; D call uncertain. V was shortened by 6 bases and J by 0 bases, with 14 bases between the two germline ends. CDR3 length: 15 residues. Germline values: CDR1 MGHDK, CDR2 SYGVNS. In DNA, the CDR3 is TGTGCCAGCAGCGAGAGAGGGCTGACTAACTATGGCTACACCTTC. Translated, it gives CASSERGLTNYGYTF.

V and J are TRBV11-2 and TRBJ2-1; D possibly corresponds to TRBD2 (6 bases). V was clipped by 6 bases and J by 8 bases, with 17 bases between them. Germline-derived CDR1 and CDR2 are SGHAT and FQNNGV. This CDR3 comprises 14 residues. The CDR3 sequence: CASREGSYPDEQFF. The CDR3 coding sequence is TGTGCCAGCAGGGAGGGGTCCTACCCAGATGAGCAGTTCTTC.

This clonotype was seen more than once but under ten times. The J gene is TRBJ1-5, the V gene TRBV24-1, with a possible D match to TRBD1 (6 bases). V was shortened by 7 bases and J by 3 bases, with 9 bases between the two germline ends. This CDR3 has 13 residues. Germline assignment: CDR1 KGHDR and CDR2 SFDVKD. The CDR3, as DNA: TGTGCCACCAGCGACAGGAACAATCAGCCCCAGCATTTT. Amino acids: CATSDRNNQPQHF.

This chain connects TRBV29-1 to TRBJ1-4; D gene ambiguous. Trimming removed 8 bases at V and 8 bases at J, with 12 bases between. The CDR3 contains 11 residues. The germline gives CDR1 SQVTM, CDR2 ANQGSEA. The CDR3 loop reads CSIWSYEKLFF. The CDR3 DNA is TGCAGCATTTGGTCCTACGAAAAACTGTTTTTT.

V gene TRBV28 combines with J gene TRBJ2-6; D is possibly TRBD1 (6 bases). Germline CDR1 MDHEN, CDR2 SYDVKM. With 5 bases removed from V and 0 bases from J, the gap between germline ends came to 11 bases. The CDR3 length is 16 residues. The CDR3 sequence is CASSVWTASGANVLTF. The CDR3 nucleotides read TGTGCCAGCAGTGTTTGGACAGCCTCTGGGGCCAACGTCCTGACTTTC.

The rearrangement links TRBV20-1 to TRBJ1-5; possibly TRBD1 for D (5 bases). Germline V CDR1 and CDR2: DFQATT, SNEGSKA (reference sequence). V was shortened by 2 bases and J by 5 bases, with 10 bases between the two germline ends. The CDR3 is made up of 13 amino acids. The CDR3 DNA reads as TGCAGTGCTAGAACGGCGGGGGATCAGCCCCAGCATTTT. It is translated as CSARTAGDQPQHF.

This clonotype was counted a few times. This chain uses TRBV7-9 with TRBJ1-5; no clear D gene. Germline CDR1 SEHNR, CDR2 FQNEAQ (reference sequence). With 5 bases removed from V and 3 bases from J, the gap between germline ends came to 14 bases. The CDR3 loop spans 15 amino acids. CDR3 sequence (DNA): TGTGCCAGCAGCCGGGGAACAGACACCAATCAGCCCCAGCATTTT. Its translation is CASSRGTDTNQPQHF.

This clonotype was observed a few times. The chain carries TRBV12-3 or TRBV12-4 and TRBJ1-2, with D possibly being TRBD1 (6 bases). This CDR3 is built from 15 residues. The V and J ends lost 2 bases and 5 bases respectively, with 15 bases between them. CDR3 in DNA: TGTGCCAGCAGTTTATCAGGGGCGCCATATTATGGCTACACCTTC. Protein: CASSLSGAPYYGYTF.

In its sample, this clonotype was seen once. The chain recombines TRBV12-3 or TRBV12-4 with TRBJ1-1, with TRBD1 matching 8 bases. This CDR3 comprises 17 residues. V was pared by 5 bases and J by 1 base, with 12 bases of the junction left unmatched. The CDR3 region is CASSVVHGQGGNTEAFF. The CDR3 DNA sequence: TGTGCCAGCAGTGTCGTACACGGACAGGGTGGGAACACTGAAGCTTTCTTT.

The table lists this clonotype with a count of one. The V call is TRBV5-1, the J call TRBJ2-7; a weak D match, TRBD1 (5 bases). The length of the CDR3 is 15 residues. Germline CDR1 and CDR2: SGHRS and YFSETQ. V was clipped by 4 bases and J by 2 bases, with 16 bases between them. The CDR3 DNA follows: TGCGCCAGCAGCCTCCGGTCACAGGCGGCCTACGAGCAGTACTTC. Encoded protein: CASSLRSQAAYEQYF.

V is TRBV6-1 and J is TRBJ2-4; D ambiguous. Trimming removed 4 bases from V and 0 bases from J, with 10 bases in between. CDR1 is MNHNS and CDR2 is SASEGT in the germline V gene. The length of the CDR3 is 15 residues. The CDR3 DNA reads TGTGCCAGCAGTGCCGCTGAGGTAGCCAAAAACATTCAGTACTTC. It encodes CASSAAEVAKNIQYF.

The gene calls are TRBV20-1 and TRBJ1-2; TRBD1 matches 8 bases. CDR1 DFQATT and CDR2 SNEGSKA come from the germline V gene (reference sequence). This CDR3 contains 11 residues. Germline trimming cut 6 bases from V and 7 bases from J; bases unmatched to any gene: 4. DNA of the CDR3: TGCAGTGCCTCAGGGGGCGTTGGCTACACCTTC. Residues: CSASGGVGYTF.